The T cell receptor (beta chain) described here comes from a study of blood T cells in healthy people across ages. Study results and caveats: PBMC samples, being unsorted, prevented any conclusive comparison of naive and antigen-experienced cells. Strong correlation existed between TCR beta diversity and naive T cell percentage.

Sample-barcoded 5' priming and a J-beta primer mix drove a second PCR of roughly 6 to 12 cycles. Each cDNA was tagged by a template-switch adaptor containing 12 random nucleotides. TCRdb reanalysed the 5' RACE reads using MiXCR and keeps one entry per CDR3 protein. The sample has hundreds of thousands of distinct CDR3 sequences; approximately 50% are singletons. Every donor gave 8.5 to 10 milliliters of peripheral blood. This clonotype has a handful of counts. No antigen is known for it. This clonotype originated in a woman in her sixties in good health. The sample taken for sequencing was blood.

The CDR3, as DNA: TGTGCCAGCAGCGTAGGAAGTGGAGGCTACGAGCAGTACTTC. Protein sequence: CASSVGSGGYEQYF. V usage is TRBV9 and J usage is TRBJ2-7; maybe TRBD2 (5 bases). V was trimmed by 0 bases and J by 3 bases, leaving 10 bases between them. The CDR3 totals 14 residues. Germline CDR1 reads SGDLS; CDR2 reads YYNGEE. Filled out from reference TRBV9 and TRBJ2-7, the complete variable domain reads DSGVTQTPKHLITATGQRVTLRCSPRSGDLSVYWYQQSLDQGLQFLIQYYNGEERAKGNILERFSAQQFPDLHSELNLSSLELGDSALYFCASSVGSGGYEQYFGPGTRLTVT.